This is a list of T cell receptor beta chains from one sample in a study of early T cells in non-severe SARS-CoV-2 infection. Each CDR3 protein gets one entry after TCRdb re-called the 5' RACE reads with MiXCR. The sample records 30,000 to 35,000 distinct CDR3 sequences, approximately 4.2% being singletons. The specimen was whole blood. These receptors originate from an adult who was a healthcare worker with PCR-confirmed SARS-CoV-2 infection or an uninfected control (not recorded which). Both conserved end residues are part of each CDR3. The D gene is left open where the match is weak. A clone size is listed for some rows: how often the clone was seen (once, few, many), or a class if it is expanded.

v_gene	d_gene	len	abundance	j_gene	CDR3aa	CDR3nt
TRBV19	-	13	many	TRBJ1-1	CASSWAANTEAFF	TGTGCCAGTAGTTGGGCAGCGAACACTGAAGCTTTCTTT
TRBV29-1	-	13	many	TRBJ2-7	CSVEYFGQAVQYF	TGCAGCGTTGAATATTTTGGGCAAGCGGTGCAGTACTTC
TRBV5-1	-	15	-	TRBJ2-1	CASRADISSYNEQFF	TGCGCCAGCAGGGCCGACATCAGCTCCTACAATGAGCAGTTCTTC
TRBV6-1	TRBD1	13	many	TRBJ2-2	CASSEEGGQGLFF	TGTGCCAGCAGTGAAGAGGGGGGACAGGGACTGTTTTTT
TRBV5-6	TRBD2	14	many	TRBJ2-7	CASSPTSGGGEQYF	TGTGCCAGCAGCCCGACGAGCGGGGGGGGCGAGCAGTACTTC
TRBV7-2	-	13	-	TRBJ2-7	CASSFSGVYEQYF	TGTGCCAGCAGCTTCTCAGGGGTCTACGAGCAGTACTTC
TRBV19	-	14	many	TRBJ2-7	CASSIVTGAYEQYF	TGTGCCAGTAGTATCGTGACGGGGGCCTACGAGCAGTACTTC
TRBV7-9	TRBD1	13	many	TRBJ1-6	CASSLTQGAALHF	TGTGCCAGCAGCTTGACACAGGGGGCGGCCCTCCACTTT
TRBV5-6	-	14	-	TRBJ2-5	CASSPGAGGETQYF	TGTGCCAGCAGCCCGGGGGCAGGGGGAGAGACCCAGTACTTC
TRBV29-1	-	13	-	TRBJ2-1	CSVEGGAAQVEFF	TGCAGCGTTGAAGGGGGAGCGGCCCAAGTTGAGTTCTTC
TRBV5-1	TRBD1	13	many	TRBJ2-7	CASSLGTGLEQYF	TGCGCCAGCAGCTTGGGGACAGGGCTCGAGCAGTACTTC
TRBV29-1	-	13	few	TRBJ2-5	CSVSRQIQETQYF	TGCAGCGTTTCACGACAGATTCAAGAGACCCAGTACTTC
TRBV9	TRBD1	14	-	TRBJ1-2	CASSVEGARQGYTF	TGTGCCAGCAGCGTAGAGGGGGCGCGTCAGGGCTACACCTTC
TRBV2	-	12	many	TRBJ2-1	CASSERGPFGFF	TGTGCCAGCAGTGAACGTGGACCATTTGGGTTCTTC
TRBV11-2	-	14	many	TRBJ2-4	CASSLSVTKNIQYF	TGTGCCAGCAGCTTATCAGTAACCAAAAACATTCAGTACTTC
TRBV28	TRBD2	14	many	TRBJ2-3	CASSLGGGQDTQYF	TGTGCCAGCAGCCTCGGGGGGGGCCAAGATACGCAGTATTTT
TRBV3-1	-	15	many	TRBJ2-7	CASSQEVGNSYEQYF	TGTGCCAGCAGCCAAGAAGTCGGAAACTCCTACGAGCAGTACTTC
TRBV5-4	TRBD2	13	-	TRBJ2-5	CASFAGGGQTQYF	TGTGCCAGCTTCGCGGGGGGAGGTCAGACCCAGTACTTC
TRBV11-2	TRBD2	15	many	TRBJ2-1	CASSLDLWLAGGQFF	TGTGCCAGCAGCTTAGATCTGTGGCTAGCGGGGGGGCAGTTCTTC
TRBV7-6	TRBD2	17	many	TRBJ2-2	CASSFWRGSIINGELFF	TGTGCCAGCAGCTTCTGGCGGGGGAGCATTATTAACGGGGAGCTGTTTTTT
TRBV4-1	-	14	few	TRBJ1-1	CASSRDTMNTEAFF	TGCGCCAGCAGCCGAGATACTATGAACACTGAAGCTTTCTTT
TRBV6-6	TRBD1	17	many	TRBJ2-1	CASSYPPDRETYNEQFF	TGTGCCAGCAGTTACCCCCCTGACAGGGAAACCTACAATGAGCAGTTCTTC
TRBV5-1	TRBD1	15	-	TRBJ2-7	CASSSGTAQQYEQYF	TGCGCCAGCAGCTCGGGGACAGCCCAGCAATACGAGCAGTACTTC
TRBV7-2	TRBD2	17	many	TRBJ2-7	CASSLTGLALQNYEQYF	TGTGCCAGCAGCTTAACTGGACTAGCGCTCCAAAATTACGAGCAGTACTTC
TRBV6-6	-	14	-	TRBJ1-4	CASSRGPDREKLFF	TGTGCCAGCAGCCGTGGGCCAGACCGTGAAAAACTGTTTTTT
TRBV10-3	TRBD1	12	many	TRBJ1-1	CAISEQGDEVFF	TGTGCCATCAGTGAACAGGGGGACGAAGTTTTCTTT
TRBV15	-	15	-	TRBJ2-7	CATSREAGSAYEQYF	TGTGCCACCAGCAGAGAGGCAGGATCAGCCTACGAGCAGTACTTC
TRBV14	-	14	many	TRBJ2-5	CASSHRQSQETQYF	TGTGCCAGCAGCCACCGACAGAGCCAAGAGACCCAGTACTTC
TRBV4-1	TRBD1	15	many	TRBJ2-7	CASSQAGQGTYEQYF	TGCGCCAGCAGCCAGGCGGGACAGGGAACCTACGAGCAGTACTTC
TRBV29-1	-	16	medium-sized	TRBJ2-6	CSACRDVDSGANVLTF	TGCAGCGCCTGCAGGGACGTAGATTCTGGGGCCAACGTCCTGACTTTC
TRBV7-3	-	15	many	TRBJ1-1	CASSLTGTRDTEAFF	TGTGCCAGCAGCTTAACGGGGACCAGGGACACTGAAGCTTTCTTT
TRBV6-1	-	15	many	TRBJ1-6	CASRRAGIPNSPLHF	TGTGCCAGCAGGCGGGCAGGTATCCCGAATTCACCCCTCCACTTT
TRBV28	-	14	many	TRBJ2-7	CASSPASREHEQYF	TGTGCCAGCAGCCCCGCTTCGAGGGAACACGAGCAGTACTTC
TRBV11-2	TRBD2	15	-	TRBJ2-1	CASSRSGGSYNEQFF	TGTGCCAGCAGCCGTAGCGGGGGATCCTACAATGAGCAGTTCTTC
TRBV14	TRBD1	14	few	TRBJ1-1	CASSQGGTVPRAFF	TGTGCCAGCAGCCAAGGGGGGACAGTCCCTCGGGCTTTCTTT
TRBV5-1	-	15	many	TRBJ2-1	CASSLIPGTENEQFF	TGCGCCAGCAGCTTGATTCCCGGGACGGAGAATGAGCAGTTCTTC
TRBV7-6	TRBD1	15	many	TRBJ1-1	CASSPGQQGMAEAFF	TGTGCCAGCAGCCCGGGCCAACAGGGGATGGCTGAAGCTTTCTTT
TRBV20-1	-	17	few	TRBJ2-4	CSARDPRLSTSKNIQYF	TGCAGTGCTAGAGATCCCAGGCTATCAACCTCAAAAAACATTCAGTACTTC
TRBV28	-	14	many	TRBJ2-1	CASSSTTGYNEQFF	TGTGCCAGCAGTTCCACGACCGGATACAATGAGCAGTTCTTC
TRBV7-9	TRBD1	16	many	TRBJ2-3	CASRPNRGLSTDTQYF	TGTGCCAGCAGACCGAACAGGGGCCTTAGCACAGATACGCAGTATTTT
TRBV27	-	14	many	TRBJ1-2	CASSLKVGAYGYTF	TGTGCCAGCAGTTTAAAGGTCGGGGCCTATGGCTACACCTTC
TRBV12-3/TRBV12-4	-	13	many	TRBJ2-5	CASCLNPRETQYF	TGTGCCAGCTGCCTGAACCCGAGGGAGACCCAGTACTTC
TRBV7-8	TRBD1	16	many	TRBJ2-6	CASSLTGASGANVLTF	TGTGCCAGCAGCTTAACAGGGGCATCCGGGGCCAACGTCCTGACTTTC
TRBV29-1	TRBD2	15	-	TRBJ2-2	CSVAKASGSAGELFF	TGCAGCGTTGCGAAGGCTAGCGGGAGTGCCGGGGAGCTGTTTTTT
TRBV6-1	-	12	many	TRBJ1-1	CASSVAFTEAFF	TGTGCCAGCAGTGTAGCCTTCACTGAAGCTTTCTTT
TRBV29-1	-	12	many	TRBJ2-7	CSVGPQSYEQYF	TGCAGCGTTGGACCGCAGTCTTACGAGCAGTACTTC
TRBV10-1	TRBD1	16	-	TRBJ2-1	CASSYVRDRGLNEQFF	TGCGCCAGCAGTTATGTCCGGGACAGGGGGCTCAATGAGCAGTTCTTC
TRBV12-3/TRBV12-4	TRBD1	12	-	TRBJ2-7	CASSQGGQEEYF	TGTGCCAGCAGTCAAGGGGGACAGGAGGAGTACTTC
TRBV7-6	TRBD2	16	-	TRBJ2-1	CASSSTGLAGGIEQFF	TGTGCCAGCAGCTCCACGGGACTAGCAGGAGGTATTGAGCAGTTCTTC
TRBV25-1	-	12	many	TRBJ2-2	CASSLNTGELFF	TGTGCCAGCAGCCTGAACACCGGGGAGCTGTTTTTT
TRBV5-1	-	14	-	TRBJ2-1	CASSLDGPGNEQFF	TGCGCCAGCAGCTTGGACGGGCCCGGCAATGAGCAGTTCTTC
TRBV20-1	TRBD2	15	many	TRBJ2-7	CSAGKASGRMSEQYF	TGCAGTGCAGGGAAGGCTAGCGGGAGGATGAGCGAGCAGTACTTC
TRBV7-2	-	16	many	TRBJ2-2	CASSLRSVANTGELFF	TGTGCCAGCAGCTTAAGAAGCGTCGCGAACACCGGGGAGCTGTTTTTT
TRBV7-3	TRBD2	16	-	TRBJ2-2	CASSLSTSGVAGELFF	TGTGCCAGCAGCTTAAGTACTAGCGGGGTTGCCGGGGAGCTGTTTTTT